Following are 19 T cell receptor beta chains from one sample sequenced in a study of T-cell reconstitution after alpha-beta-depleted transplantation in children. Preparing the TCRbeta library involved the use of unique molecular identifiers. TCRdb passed the PCR reads through MiXCR, listing each CDR3 protein once. The sample lists about 1,000,000 distinct CDR3 sequences; roughly 29% were seen once. The sample here was PBMCs, mostly from graft donor cells, taken 360 days after TCRalphabeta/CD19-depleted stem cell transplant. All receptors come from a boy in the first two years of life who had a stem cell transplant for SCID, so the T cells may come from the graft donor.

The chain has TRBV7-2 and TRBJ2-1, with TRBD2 identical over 7 bases. The V and J ends lost 1 base and 6 bases, in that order; junction bases with no gene match: 3. The V gene's germline CDR1 is SGHTA and CDR2 FQGNSA. This CDR3 region has 14 residues. The CDR3 DNA reads as TGTGCCAGCAGCTTAGGGGGGGGGATCAATGAGCAGTTCTTC. This encodes CASSLGGGINEQFF.

In this sample, this clonotype turned up a few times. The V call is TRBV6-5, the J call TRBJ2-3; no clear D gene. This CDR3 is 12 amino acids long. The V end was cut by 10 bases, the J end by 0 bases, with 8 bases between. Germline V CDR1 and CDR2: MNHEY, SVGAGI. The CDR3 sequence: CATTQSTDTQYF. CDR3 nucleotides: TGTGCCACGACACAGAGCACAGATACGCAGTATTTT.

Only a few counts were recorded for this clonotype. This sequence joins TRBV12-3 or TRBV12-4 and TRBJ2-2; 13 bases map to TRBD2. The V gene end was trimmed by 6 bases and the J gene end by 7 bases; junction bases not matched to a gene: 8. The CDR3 contains 16 residues. DNA for the CDR3: TGTGCCAGCAGCATCACTAGCGGGGGGGCGAGCGGGGAGCTGTTTTTT. Its translation: CASSITSGGASGELFF.

This clonotype showed up just a few times. V gene TRBV4-1 combines with J gene TRBJ2-7; D is unresolved. V lost 4 bases to trimming and J lost 3 bases, with 13 bases between them. The CDR3 has 14 residues. Looked up from germline, CDR1 is MGHRA and CDR2 is YSYEKL. CDR3 DNA: TGCGCCAGCAGCCCTGACCGCATCCACTACGAGCAGTACTTC. It yields the protein CASSPDRIHYEQYF.

This rearrangement joins TRBV6-2 or TRBV6-3 to TRBJ2-1; 7 bases fit TRBD1. V dropped 7 bases and J dropped 7; count of bases not matched to a gene: 10. The germline V gene encodes CDR1 MNHEY and CDR2 SVGEGT. CDR3 length equals 14 residues. The CDR3 region has the DNA TGTGCCAGCAACTTCAACACAGGGGTTAATGAGCAGTTCTTC. It encodes CASNFNTGVNEQFF.

This sequence joins TRBV12-3 or TRBV12-4 and TRBJ1-2; TRBD1 matches 8 bases. There are 14 residues in the CDR3. V shed 7 bases, J shed 6 bases, and the junction held 10 bases outside the gene matches. The CDR3 protein is CASTDPDRGNGYTF. The CDR3 DNA is TGTGCCAGCACCGACCCCGACAGGGGAAATGGCTACACCTTC.

The V gene is TRBV7-8, the J gene TRBJ2-7; possibly TRBD1 for D (8 bases). Germline assignment: CDR1 SGHVS and CDR2 FQNEAQ. There are 16 residues in the CDR3. V was cut by 1 base and J by 0 bases, with 13 bases left in between. Written as DNA, the CDR3 is TGTGCCAGCAGCTTAGGAACAGGGGGGGGCTCCTACGAGCAGTACTTC. Protein sequence: CASSLGTGGGSYEQYF. The complete variable domain, with remaining parts taken from reference TRBV7-8 and TRBJ2-7, reads GAGVSQSPRYKVAKRGQDVALRCDPISGHVSLFWYQQALGQGPEFLTYFQNEAQLDKSGLPSDRFFAERPEGSVSTLKIQRTQQEDSAVYLCASSLGTGGGSYEQYFGPGTRLTVT.

This clonotype came up a few times. The chain has TRBV4-3 and TRBJ2-5, with D maybe TRBD1 (5 bases). The CDR3 has 15 amino acids. Germline V lookup: CDR1 LGHNA, CDR2 YSLEER. V was trimmed by 1 base and J by 5 bases, leaving 14 bases between them. As DNA, the CDR3 is TGCGCCAGCAGCCAAGGGATAGCCAGGGCTGAGACCCAGTACTTC. This codes for CASSQGIARAETQYF.

This clonotype showed up just a few times. V and J are TRBV5-1 and TRBJ1-1; D ambiguous. Germline V gene lookup returns CDR1 SGHRS and CDR2 YFSETQ. V lost 1 base, J lost 5 bases, and 9 bases lay in between. The CDR3 length is 13 residues. The CDR3 loop reads CASSLQQLTEAFF. CDR3 nucleotides: TGCGCCAGCAGCTTGCAACAGCTGACTGAAGCTTTCTTT.

The chain employs TRBV9 and TRBJ2-5, with a tentative D call TRBD1 (6 bases). Per germline, CDR1 SGDLS and CDR2 YYNGEE. CDR3 length: 15 amino acids. V lost 3 bases to trimming and J lost 5 bases, with 17 bases between them. The CDR3: CASSAGHRAGETQYF. The CDR3 DNA follows: TGTGCCAGCAGCGCGGGTCACAGGGCCGGGGAGACCCAGTACTTC.

The CDR3 loop is CSARDDLFRGGPWYEQYF. In nucleotides, the CDR3 is TGCAGTGCTAGAGATGATCTTTTTAGAGGGGGGCCCTGGTACGAGCAGTACTTC. The chain employs TRBV20-1 and TRBJ2-7; possibly TRBD1 or TRBD2 for D (6 bases each). Germline CDR1 DFQATT, CDR2 SNEGSKA (reference sequence). There are 18 residues in the CDR3. Trimming shortened V by 0 bases and J by 4 bases, and 25 bases separated the two germline ends.

This clonotype was detected a few times. The chain uses TRBV25-1 and TRBJ1-4; D is perhaps TRBD1 (5 bases). Trimming cost V 7 bases and J 8 bases, with 11 bases left between them. Germline lookup yields CDR1 MGHDK and CDR2 SYGVNS. The CDR3 is 12 residues long. The CDR3 nucleotides read TGTGCCAGCAATCGGGGGTTCGAAAAACTGTTTTTT. This encodes CASNRGFEKLFF.

Only a few counts were recorded for this clonotype. This rearrangement joins TRBV20-1 to TRBJ2-1, with D perhaps given as TRBD1 or TRBD2 (6 bases each). V was cut by 3 bases and J by 4 bases, with 13 bases left in between. This CDR3 region has 14 residues. Germline lookup yields CDR1 DFQATT and CDR2 SNEGSKA (reference sequence). The CDR3 loop reads CSASYWGAYNEQFF. The CDR3 DNA is TGCAGTGCTAGTTATTGGGGGGCGTACAATGAGCAGTTCTTC.

V usage is TRBV15 and J usage is TRBJ2-2, with 8 bases aligning to TRBD2. There are 17 residues in the CDR3. J gave up 3 bases and V 3 bases, and 9 bases lay outside the gene matches. The germline CDR1 and CDR2 sequences are LNHNV and YYDKDF (reference sequence). CDR3 residues: CATSRGVGSGDTGELFF. CDR3 DNA: TGTGCCACCAGCAGGGGGGTGGGTAGCGGGGACACCGGGGAGCTGTTTTTT.

This clonotype was counted only a few times. The genes are TRBV28 and TRBJ2-7; D call uncertain. Germline lookup yields CDR1 MDHEN and CDR2 SYDVKM. The V and J ends lost 1 base and 2 bases respectively, with 9 bases between them. There are 14 residues in the CDR3. The CDR3 DNA follows: TGTGCCAGCAGTTTATCACTTCCACCCTACGAGCAGTACTTC. It translates to CASSLSLPPYEQYF. The complete variable domain, with remaining parts taken from reference TRBV28 and TRBJ2-7, reads DVKVTQSSRYLVKRTGEKVFLECVQDMDHENMFWYRQDPGLGLRLIYFSYDVKMKEKGDIPEGYSVSREKKERFSLILESASTNQTSMYLCASSLSLPPYEQYFGPGTRLTVT.

A few counts support this clonotype. This rearrangement joins TRBV4-1 to TRBJ2-2, with a tentative D call TRBD1 (5 bases). V was shortened by 1 base and J by 0 bases, with 18 bases between the two germline ends. The CDR3 consists of 19 residues. Per germline, CDR1 MGHRA and CDR2 YSYEKL. The CDR3 bases are TGCGCCAGCAGCCAAGTTTTTGGCAGGGTCGTCACGAACACCGGGGAGCTGTTTTTT. Translated, it gives CASSQVFGRVVTNTGELFF.

CDR3 DNA: TGTGCCAGCAGTTATAAGGGGCTGGAGCAGTACTTC. Translating gives CASSYKGLEQYF. The chain employs TRBV12-3 or TRBV12-4 and TRBJ2-7; a weak D match, TRBD1 (5 bases). V lost 4 bases and J 7 bases, leaving 11 bases between the germline ends. The CDR3 has 12 residues.

There are a few counts of this clonotype. The chain uses TRBV9 and TRBJ2-5, with TRBD1 matching over 9 bases. V was pared by 3 bases and J by 5 bases, with 8 bases of the junction left unmatched. The CDR3 runs to 15 residues. CDR1 is SGDLS, CDR2 YYNGEE, per germline. This CDR3 is CASSAGQGSRETQYF. The CDR3 nucleotides are TGTGCCAGCAGCGCGGGACAGGGATCGCGGGAGACCCAGTACTTC.

J is TRBJ1-5 and V is TRBV2, with 7 nucleotides matching TRBD1. V shed 7 bases, J shed 0 bases, and the junction held 6 bases outside the gene matches. CDR3 length equals 15 residues. The germline V gene has CDR1 SNHLY and CDR2 FYNNEI. Written as DNA, the CDR3 is TGTGCCAGCACCCGGGGACAGAATAGCAATCAGCCCCAGCATTTT. Protein sequence: CASTRGQNSNQPQHF.